This T cell receptor (beta chain) was retrieved from a study of regulatory T cells in long-lasting Graves disease. Study-level points and caveats: The small sample size may have reduced accuracy.

Time point defined: newly diagnosed GD, antithyroid drugs for less than 3 months. Making the TCR library involved RNA that had been extracted from PBMCs. As regards this clonotype: Its target is not known.

Sequencing libraries for TCR beta were prepared with iRepertoire HTBI primers and Arm-PCR of CDR3 regions. Per the original methods: In the combined samples, around 60 TRBV and some 15 TRBJ segments were identified. In TCRdb, the multiplex PCR reads were re-called with MiXCR into one record per CDR3 protein. TCRdb's processing, not the study's, gives the V and J calls here. The sample consists of 200,000 to 250,000 distinct CDR3 sequences, roughly 19% of them appearing once. These data are also associated with another study on T cells in Graves' hyperthyroidism and ophthalmopathy. As reported in that work: HTBI primers were employed in a first-round RT-PCR of the TCR CDR3.

The TCR originated in a woman in her twenties or thirties with Graves disease. The sample here was peripheral blood mononuclear cells (PBMCs), taken at new diagnosis, from a patient treated with antithyroid drugs.

CDR3 region: CASSTRQGAGNEQFF. DNA of the CDR3: TGTGCCAGCAGCACAAGACAGGGGGCTGGCAATGAGCAGTTCTTC. The rearrangement joins TRBV5-4 to TRBJ2-1; TRBD1 agrees at 10 bases. The V gene end was trimmed by 4 bases and the J gene end by 6 bases; junction bases not matched to a gene: 7. CDR3 length equals 15 residues. Germline V gene data show CDR1 as SGHNT and CDR2 as YYREEE (reference sequence).